These T cell receptor beta chains were read from a single sample in a study of T cells in lung cancer brain metastases. The data were produced by immunoSEQ multiplex PCR, yet TCRdb's version contains in-frame clones alone and is incomplete. Among about 6,600 clones listed, 86% were seen once. Sample: tumor tissue from the primary lung tumor. Source of these receptors: a man between 50 and 59 years old with non-small cell lung cancer. Each CDR3 is given with its conserved first and last residue. D genes are given only for firm matches.

D | V | CDR3
TRBD1 | TRBV27 | CASSLSPGQAFNTEAFF
NA | TRBV2 | CASSAAFEQYF
NA | TRBV11-2 | CASSLGTGDNEQFF
NA | TRBV2 | CASSPGSDTQYF
TRBD1 | TRBV19 | CASRGGQGGNQPQHF
NA | TRBV30 | CAWSVIRGKAFF
NA | TRBV11-2 | CASSARQIYGYTF
TRBD1 | TRBV5-1 | CASSLEGGWGYSPLHF
NA | TRBV5-6 | CASSFHDGYTF
NA | TRBV5-1 | CASSQGRYYEQYF
TRBD1 | TRBV27 | CASSHNRDRVSQAFF
NA | TRBV7-9 | CASSPLGDRTDTQYF
NA | TRBV4-1 | CASSQQGQETQYF
NA | TRBV6-6 | CASSLRGGRGNGYTF
NA | TRBV14 | CASSQDRETGNTEAFF
NA | TRBV19 | CASSIGRGSGSGANVLTF
TRBD1 | TRBV7-9 | CASSLDRQGRGKNTEAFF
NA | TRBV19 | CASSKWGSTGELFF
NA | TRBV5-1 | CASSSAAQGPNTEAFF
TRBD2 | TRBV2 | CASRGELAYDEQYF
TRBD2 | TRBV4-2 | CASSPGLAGEHTQYF
NA | TRBV7-9 | CASSRPRDNPDTDTQYF
NA | TRBV15 | CATSREEQEKLFF
NA | TRBV4-2 | CASSPTGGQPQHF
NA | TRBV30 | CAWSPEQGLKTF
TRBD2 | TRBV5-4 | CASSSQRGYEQYF
TRBD1 | TRBV2 | CASSSRTGGRPEAFF
NA | TRBV6-1 | CASNPGTKQETQYF
TRBD1 | TRBV11-3 | CASSSYAGTGETDTQYF
NA | TRBV10-1 | CASNEVVSYSNQPQHF
NA | TRBV27 | CASSYSMNTEAFF
NA | TRBV18 | CASSFAALSQSVNEQFF
NA | TRBV5-6 | CASSLGARRNTIYF
NA | TRBV30 | CAWSALGGFDIQYF
NA | TRBV6-5 | CASRLSSNQPQHF
NA | TRBV30 | CAWSEQVGYGYTF
NA | TRBV5-1 | CASNYSLSGNEKLFF
NA | TRBV10-3 | CAIRVQGENTEAFF
NA | TRBV7-6 | CASSLEHPGANTDTQYF
NA | TRBV7-6 | CASSPRTSINEKLFF